The next 3 T cell receptor beta chains were all read from a single sample in a study of blood T cells in healthy people across ages. Next came a second PCR, run for about 7 to 11 cycles, which used a sample-barcoded 5' primer along with a J-beta primer mix. TCRdb itself ran the 5' RACE reads through MiXCR, one entry per CDR3 protein. Among around 900,000 distinct CDR3 sequences listed, just over 50% were seen once. The sequenced sample was blood. The receptor source for this set is a woman aged 55 to 70 in good health.

The V gene is TRBV25-1, the J gene TRBJ1-2; 10 bases match TRBD1. Germline CDR1 and CDR2: MGHDK and SYGVNS. Trimming took 3 bases from V and 4 from J; bases not matched to a gene: 8. The CDR3 is 16 residues long. Here the CDR3 DNA reads TGTGCCAGCAGTGACACCGGGACAGGGGTTATCTATGGCTACACCTTC. Amino acids: CASSDTGTGVIYGYTF.

For this clonotype: The final CDR3 position lacks the conserved phenylalanine or tryptophan, pointing to a likely read error. The chain couples TRBV28 to TRBJ2-1, with D maybe TRBD2 (5 bases). The length of the CDR3 is 16 residues. Trimming took off 3 bases at V and 4 bases at J, with 16 bases between the two ends. Germline V gene data show CDR1 as MDHEN and CDR2 as SYDVKM. The CDR3 sequence: CASSFGSRDFYNEQFS. The CDR3 nucleotides read TGTGCCAGCAGTTTTGGGTCGAGGGATTTTTACAATGAGCAGTTCTCC.

The CDR3 DNA follows: TGTGCCAGCTCACCATCCCGGACAGGAAGGTTCGATAACACTGAAGCTTTCTTT. Translated, it gives CASSPSRTGRFDNTEAFF. The chain links TRBV18 to TRBJ1-1; 7 bases are shared with TRBD1. This CDR3 contains 18 residues. From germline, CDR1 is KGHSH and CDR2 LQKENI. V shed 2 bases, J shed 2 bases, and the junction held 14 bases outside the gene matches.